The 3 T cell receptor beta chains reported below all come from one sample, sequenced in a study of T cells in Graves' hyperthyroidism and ophthalmopathy. TCR beta CDR3 regions were amplified from RNA. HTBI primers were employed in a first-round RT-PCR of the TCR CDR3. TCRdb fed the multiplex PCR reads into MiXCR, producing one record per CDR3 protein. The data show around 350,000 distinct CDR3 sequences, 19% seen once. The sample was blood. These TCRs come from a young woman with Graves' hyperthyroidism.

This rearrangement joins TRBV4-1 to TRBJ2-2, with D perhaps matching TRBD2 (7 bases). The V end was cut by 5 bases, the J end by 7 bases, with 23 bases between. The V gene's germline CDR1 is MGHRA and CDR2 YSYEKL. The CDR3 contains 17 residues. Here the CDR3 reads CASSKKGGGARSGELFF. In nucleotides, the CDR3 is TGCGCCAGCAGCAAAAAGGGTGGGGGGGCCCGTAGCGGGGAGCTGTTTTTT.

In its sample, this clonotype was seen a few times. The J gene is TRBJ2-5, the V gene TRBV3-1; 11 bases map to TRBD2. This CDR3 is built from 19 residues. The germline V gene encodes CDR1 LGHDT and CDR2 YNNKEL (reference sequence). The V and J ends lost 4 bases and 4 bases, in that order; junction bases with no gene match: 17. CDR3 sequence reads: CASSLRTKRGTSGGETQYF. CDR3 in DNA: TGTGCCAGCAGCCTCCGGACGAAAAGAGGCACTAGCGGGGGAGAGACCCAGTACTTC.

In its sample, this clonotype was seen many times. The chain uses TRBV20-1 and TRBJ2-7; TRBD2 matches 7 bases. This CDR3 spans 12 amino acids. From germline, CDR1 is DFQATT and CDR2 SNEGSKA (reference sequence). The J segment lost 2 bases and the V segment lost 6 bases, leaving 4 bases of the junction unmatched. CDR3 nucleotide sequence: TGCAGTGCCCTCGGACTAGCCTACGAGCAGTACTTC. This encodes CSALGLAYEQYF.